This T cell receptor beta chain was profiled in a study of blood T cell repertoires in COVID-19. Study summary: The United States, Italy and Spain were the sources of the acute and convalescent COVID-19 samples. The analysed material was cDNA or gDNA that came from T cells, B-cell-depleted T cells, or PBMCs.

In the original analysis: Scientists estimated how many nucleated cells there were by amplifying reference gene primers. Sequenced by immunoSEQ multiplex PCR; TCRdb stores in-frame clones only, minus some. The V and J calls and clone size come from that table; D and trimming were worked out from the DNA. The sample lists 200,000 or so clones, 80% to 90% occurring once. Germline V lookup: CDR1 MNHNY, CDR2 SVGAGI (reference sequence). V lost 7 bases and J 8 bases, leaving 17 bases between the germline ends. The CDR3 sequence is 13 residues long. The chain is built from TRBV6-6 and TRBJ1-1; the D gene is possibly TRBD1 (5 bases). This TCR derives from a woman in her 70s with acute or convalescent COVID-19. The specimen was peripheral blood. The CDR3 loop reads CASKIGARPEAFF. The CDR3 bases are TGTGCCAGCAAAATTGGGGCTCGCCCCGAAGCTTTCTTT.